The 31 T cell receptor beta chains presented below share a single source sample, sequenced in a study of blood T cells in healthy people across ages. PCR was performed a second time for about 6 to 12 cycles using a sample-barcoded 5' primer and a J-beta primer mix. Each CDR3 protein is one row after TCRdb ran MiXCR on the 5' RACE reads. Here the sample spans over a million distinct CDR3 sequences, over 35% being singletons. The sample taken for sequencing was blood. The receptors were sampled from a woman aged 60-75 years in good health.

The table lists this clonotype with a few counts. This chain joins TRBV4-1 and TRBJ2-3; 10 bases match TRBD1. This CDR3 comprises 16 residues. After removal of 3 bases from V and 4 bases from J, the junction contained 7 bases not matched to a gene. Germline values: CDR1 MGHRA, CDR2 YSYEKL. The CDR3 loop reads CASSHDRDRGSDTQYF. The CDR3 DNA is TGCGCCAGCAGCCACGACCGGGACAGGGGATCAGATACGCAGTATTTT.

V is TRBV12-3 or TRBV12-4 and J is TRBJ2-3; 15 bases fit TRBD2. The CDR3 contains 18 residues. J was trimmed by 1 base and V by 6 bases; bases with no gene match: 8. Here the CDR3 reads CASSLGLAGGLGTDTQYF. Here the CDR3 DNA reads TGTGCCAGCAGCCTGGGACTAGCGGGAGGTCTGGGCACAGATACGCAGTATTTT.

J is TRBJ1-2 and V is TRBV3-1; TRBD1 is a possible D gene (6 bases). V was cut by 2 bases and J by 8 bases, with 15 bases left in between. Germline lookup yields CDR1 LGHDT and CDR2 YNNKEL (reference sequence). The CDR3 contains 14 residues. The CDR3 region is CASSQTGSSPGYTF. For the CDR3, the DNA is TGTGCCAGCAGCCAAACAGGGTCCAGCCCGGGCTACACCTTC.

The CDR3 loop is CASSFGRIGHQSSYEQYF. DNA of the CDR3: TGTGCCAGCAGTTTCGGGAGGATCGGACACCAGAGCTCCTACGAGCAGTACTTC. The chain is built from TRBV28 and TRBJ2-7; TRBD2 matches 7 bases. The CDR3 length is 18 residues. Germline CDR1 reads MDHEN; CDR2 reads SYDVKM. Losses at the gene ends were 3 bases for V and 0 bases for J; bases not matched to a gene: 14.

J is TRBJ2-7 and V is TRBV20-1, with D possibly matching TRBD2 (5 bases). Germline CDR1 and CDR2: DFQATT and SNEGSKA (reference sequence). V lost 3 bases to trimming and J lost 2 bases, with 17 bases between them. This CDR3 has 15 amino acids. CDR3 nucleotides: TGCAGTGCTAGGGCCCCCCACGGACTTACCTACGAGCAGTACTTC. Protein sequence: CSARAPHGLTYEQYF.

A few counts support this clonotype. The V and J genes are TRBV4-1 and TRBJ2-5; a possible D gene is TRBD2 (5 bases). Trimming took off 1 base at V and 5 bases at J, with 14 bases between the two ends. This CDR3 has 15 residues. Per germline, CDR1 MGHRA and CDR2 YSYEKL. CDR3 DNA: TGCGCCAGCAGCCAAGCCGGAGGTAGTTTGGAGACCCAGTACTTC. Its protein product is CASSQAGGSLETQYF.

The chain is built from TRBV20-1 and TRBJ2-6; TRBD2 matches at 7 bases. CDR1 and CDR2 (germline): DFQATT, SNEGSKA (reference sequence). The ends lost 6 bases at V and 3 bases at J; junction bases unmatched: 14. The CDR3 spans 17 residues. In DNA, the CDR3 is TGCAGTGCCCAGGGAGGGTCCTTCAACTTTGGGGCCAACGTCCTGACTTTC. Amino acid sequence: CSAQGGSFNFGANVLTF.

The genes are TRBV2 and TRBJ1-2, with D maybe TRBD1 (6 bases). Trimming pared 0 bases from V and 5 bases from J, leaving 10 bases between. The germline CDR1 and CDR2 sequences are SNHLY and FYNNEI. CDR3 length equals 14 residues. The CDR3 loop reads CASSEAEGGYGYTF. The CDR3 region has the DNA TGTGCCAGCAGTGAAGCGGAGGGGGGGTATGGCTACACCTTC.

The chain employs TRBV10-1 and TRBJ2-1; TRBD2 might be the D (6 bases). Germline CDR1 WNHNN, CDR2 SYGVQD (reference sequence). This CDR3 is built from 15 residues. The V end lost 5 bases, the J end lost 7 bases, and 18 bases lay between the germline ends. CDR3 sequence reads: CASSTINGRRNEQFF. The CDR3 DNA sequence: TGCGCCAGCAGTACCATTAACGGGAGACGTAATGAGCAGTTCTTC.

In this sample, this clonotype turned up a few times. The rearrangement joins TRBV7-3 to TRBJ2-3, with 7 nucleotides matching TRBD2. Trimming took 5 bases from V and 4 from J; bases not matched to a gene: 6. Germline CDR1 is SGHTA and CDR2 is FQGTGA. The CDR3 sequence is 14 residues long. The CDR3 protein is CASSRFRGADTQYF. The CDR3, as DNA: TGTGCCAGCAGCCGCTTTCGGGGGGCAGATACGCAGTATTTT.

The chain is built from TRBV28 and TRBJ2-3, with D unresolved. V gave up 8 bases and J gave up 5 bases, with 5 bases separating them. Looked up from germline, CDR1 is MDHEN and CDR2 is SYDVKM. CDR3 length: 10 amino acids. The CDR3 nucleotides read TGTGCCAGCGGCCAAGATACGCAGTATTTT. Translation: CASGQDTQYF.

This clonotype was counted between two and nine times. Just one base apart from a much larger clone, this may be a read error. J is TRBJ2-1 and V is TRBV6-1, with D possibly being TRBD2 (6 bases). There are 13 residues in the CDR3. V lost 8 bases and J 10 bases, leaving 18 bases between the germline ends. The germline V gene encodes CDR1 MNHNS and CDR2 SASEGT. CDR3 DNA sequence: TGTGCCAGCCAGCTAGCGCTCAACTACGAGCAGTTCTTC. This translates into CASQLALNYEQFF.

CDR3 coding DNA: TGCAGTGCTAGACCCGGGACTAGCGGATACAATGAGCAGTTCTTC. Its translation is CSARPGTSGYNEQFF. This chain connects TRBV20-1 to TRBJ2-1, with 11 nucleotides matching TRBD2. This CDR3 is built from 15 residues. V dropped 2 bases and J dropped 4; count of bases not matched to a gene: 4. Germline CDR1 reads DFQATT; CDR2 reads SNEGSKA (reference sequence).

This clonotype has a count of ten or more. CDR3: CAISPGEGRAGSGANVLTF. CDR3 nucleotides: TGTGCCATCAGCCCAGGGGAAGGCCGCGCCGGTTCTGGGGCCAACGTCCTGACTTTC. The chain has TRBV10-3 and TRBJ2-6, with D maybe TRBD1 (6 bases). The V end lost 6 bases, the J end lost 1 base, and 22 bases lay between the germline ends. There are 19 residues in the CDR3. From germline, CDR1 is ENHRY and CDR2 SYGVKD.

This clonotype showed up just a few times. V and J are TRBV6-1 and TRBJ2-7; TRBD2 aligns across 7 bases. With V trimmed by 6 bases and J by 2 bases, 4 bases remained unmatched. Germline V lookup: CDR1 MNHNS, CDR2 SASEGT. The CDR3 runs 13 residues. The CDR3 nucleotides are TGTGCCAGCAGGTCTCTAGCGGCCTACGAGCAGTACTTC. Protein product: CASRSLAAYEQYF.

This chain joins TRBV20-1 and TRBJ1-6; 7 bases are shared with TRBD1. Losses at the gene ends were 0 bases for V and 7 bases for J; bases not matched to a gene: 9. Germline V gene lookup returns CDR1 DFQATT and CDR2 SNEGSKA (reference sequence). The CDR3 is made up of 16 amino acids. The CDR3 sequence: CSARDIRTGENSPLHF. CDR3 bases: TGCAGTGCTAGAGATATTCGGACAGGTGAAAATTCACCCCTCCACTTT.

As regards this clonotype: Compared with germline, one end of the junction differs, possibly owing to a read error. V gene TRBV12-3 or TRBV12-4 combines with J gene TRBJ2-1; possible D gene TRBD1, 5 bases. This CDR3 has 16 amino acids. The DNA of the CDR3 is TGTGCCAGCAGAGACCCAGGGCCTCGCTCCTACAATGAACAGTTCTTC. This encodes CASRDPGPRSYNEQFF.

V usage is TRBV20-1 and J usage is TRBJ2-3; D perhaps matches TRBD2 (5 bases). The germline V and J ends were trimmed by 3 bases and 8 bases, with 9 bases remaining between them. The CDR3 is made up of 11 amino acids. Germline V gives CDR1 DFQATT, CDR2 SNEGSKA (reference sequence). CDR3 nucleotides: TGCAGTGCTAGCCTACGGGGTACGCAGTATTTT. Translating gives CSASLRGTQYF.

This clonotype was picked up many times. The V gene is TRBV7-9, the J gene TRBJ2-5; D possibly uses TRBD1 or TRBD2 (6 bases each). V was cut by 4 bases and J by 1 base, with 13 bases left in between. Looked up from germline, CDR1 is SEHNR and CDR2 is FQNEAQ (reference sequence). CDR3 length equals 15 residues. CDR3 nucleotides: TGTGCCAGCAGCTCGCCCAGGGGACTCCAAGAGACCCAGTACTTC. Protein: CASSSPRGLQETQYF.

The table lists this clonotype with many counts. The rearrangement links TRBV12-3 or TRBV12-4 to TRBJ2-5; 7 nucleotides line up with TRBD2. V gave up 2 bases and J gave up 5 bases; unmatched junction bases: 14. The CDR3 totals 17 residues. In nucleotides, the CDR3 is TGTGCCAGCAGTTTAATGTGGGGGAGGGCCCTCAAGGAGACCCAGTACTTC. Its protein is CASSLMWGRALKETQYF.

This clonotype was recorded a few times. The V and J genes are TRBV27 and TRBJ2-7; 7 bases match TRBD1. V dropped 10 bases and J dropped 3; count of bases not matched to a gene: 12. Germline V gene data show CDR1 as MNHEY and CDR2 as SMNVEV (reference sequence). This CDR3 spans 14 amino acids. The CDR3 region has the DNA TGTGCCACCAGAATCGGGACAGAGATCTACGAGCAGTACTTC. Translated: CATRIGTEIYEQYF.

This clonotype was seen a few times. As DNA, the CDR3 is TGCGCCAGCAGCTCAGCCAGACAGGGGTACGAGCAGTACTTC. Translated: CASSSARQGYEQYF. The rearrangement joins TRBV5-1 to TRBJ2-7; 8 nucleotides line up with TRBD1. Germline CDR1 and CDR2: SGHRS and YFSETQ. This CDR3 has 14 amino acids. J gave up 4 bases and V 3 bases, and 6 bases lay outside the gene matches.

This chain links TRBV30 with TRBJ2-7; D is possibly TRBD2 (5 bases). The V and J ends lost 3 bases and 0 bases respectively, with 6 bases between them. Germline CDR1 reads GTSNPN; CDR2 reads SVGIG (reference sequence). This CDR3 region has 12 residues. The CDR3 sequence: CAWRDFSYEQYF. In DNA form, the CDR3 reads TGTGCCTGGAGGGACTTCTCCTACGAGCAGTACTTC.

This chain's CDR3 is CASSFYLDRDGNQPQHF. The DNA of the CDR3 is TGTGCCAGCAGTTTCTATCTCGACAGGGATGGCAATCAGCCCCAGCATTTT. This rearrangement joins TRBV28 to TRBJ1-5; 7 nucleotides agree with TRBD1. Trimming cost V 3 bases and J 2 bases; bases outside gene matches: 10. The length of the CDR3 is 17 residues. Per germline, CDR1 MDHEN and CDR2 SYDVKM.

V and J are TRBV6-5 and TRBJ2-1; no firm D call. Germline-derived CDR1 and CDR2 are MNHEY and SVGAGI. The CDR3 length is 13 residues. V was cut by 4 bases and J by 4 bases, with 8 bases left in between. As DNA, the CDR3 is TGTGCCAGCAGTTCTCTTATGTACAATGAGCAGTTCTTC. It codes for CASSSLMYNEQFF.

This sequence joins TRBV20-1 and TRBJ2-1; 9 nucleotides align to TRBD2. Unmatched junction bases numbered 4, after V lost 4 bases and J lost 9 bases. The CDR3 totals 12 residues. Germline loops: CDR1 DFQATT, CDR2 SNEGSKA (reference sequence). The CDR3 spells CSAIAGESEQFF. The CDR3 bases are TGCAGTGCTATAGCGGGAGAGAGTGAGCAGTTCTTC.

The chain joins TRBV7-9 to TRBJ1-2; D call uncertain. Germline loops: CDR1 SEHNR, CDR2 FQNEAQ (reference sequence). The V end was cut by 3 bases, the J end by 5 bases, with 10 bases between. The CDR3 spans 13 residues. CDR3 nucleotide sequence: TGTGCCAGCAGCTTCGTGACATTTTATGGCTACACCTTC. This gives the protein CASSFVTFYGYTF.

This clonotype occurred many times. The V gene is TRBV29-1, the J gene TRBJ2-1; D call uncertain. The CDR3 runs 10 residues. V dropped 5 bases and J dropped 6 bases, with 5 bases sitting between them. Germline V gene lookup returns CDR1 SQVTM and CDR2 ANQGSEA. CDR3 sequence (DNA): TGCAGCGTTATGTCCAATGAGCAGTTCTTC. Translating it yields CSVMSNEQFF.

V usage is TRBV20-1 and J usage is TRBJ2-5; 10 nucleotides match TRBD1. V shed 4 bases, J shed 7 bases, and the junction held 21 bases outside the gene matches. The germline V gene has CDR1 DFQATT and CDR2 SNEGSKA (reference sequence). The CDR3 length is 18 residues. CDR3 in amino acids: CSAMHRQGALTNGGTQYF. The CDR3 coding sequence is TGCAGTGCTATGCACAGACAGGGGGCCTTAACAAACGGGGGGACCCAGTACTTC.

The rearrangement joins TRBV20-1 to TRBJ1-6; weak D call: TRBD1 (6 bases). Germline V gives CDR1 DFQATT, CDR2 SNEGSKA (reference sequence). Trimming removed 6 bases from V and 7 bases from J, with 13 bases in between. The CDR3 runs to 13 residues. In nucleotides, the CDR3 is TGCAGTGCCCCCCGGGGGGCAAATTCACCCCTCCACTTT. This gives the protein CSAPRGANSPLHF.

This clonotype was seen a handful of times. The chain links TRBV28 to TRBJ2-1; D may be TRBD1 (6 bases). The last part of the DNA fits TRBJ2-7 better; the J call may be wrong. This CDR3 has 16 residues. Germline V CDR1 and CDR2: MDHEN, SYDVKM. Here the CDR3 reads CASRLQDSSSYNEQYF. CDR3 nucleotides: TGTGCCAGCAGGCTTCAGGACAGTAGCTCCTACAATGAGCAGTACTTC.